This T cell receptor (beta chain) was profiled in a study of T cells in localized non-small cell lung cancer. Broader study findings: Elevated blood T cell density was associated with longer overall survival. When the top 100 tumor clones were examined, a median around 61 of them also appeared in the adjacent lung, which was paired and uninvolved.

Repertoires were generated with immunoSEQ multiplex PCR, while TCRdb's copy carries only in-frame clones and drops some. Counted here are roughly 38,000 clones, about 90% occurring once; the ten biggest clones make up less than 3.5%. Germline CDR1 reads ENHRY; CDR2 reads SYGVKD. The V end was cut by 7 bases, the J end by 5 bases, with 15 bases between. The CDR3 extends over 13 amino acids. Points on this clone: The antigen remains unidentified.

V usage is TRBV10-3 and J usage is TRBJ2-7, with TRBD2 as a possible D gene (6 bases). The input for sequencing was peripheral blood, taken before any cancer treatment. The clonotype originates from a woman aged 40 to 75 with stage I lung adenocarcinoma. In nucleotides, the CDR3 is TGTGCCATCACCGGGGGTAGGTCTAACGAGCAGTACTTC. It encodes CAITGGRSNEQYF.